This is a list of T cell receptor beta chains from one sample in a study of blood T cell repertoires in COVID-19. TCRdb keeps only in-frame clones here, not all; method: immunoSEQ multiplex PCR. The repertoire has about 220,000 clones, more than 80% of them found once; the top ten carry approximately 3.4%. Specimen: PBMCs or T cells enriched from blood (not recorded which). These receptors came from a woman aged 18-29 years in a cohort exposed to, infected with or recovered from COVID-19 (not recorded which). The CDR3 runs from the conserved cysteine through the conserved F or W. The D gene is left open where the match is weak. Expanded clones get a size class; other rows say once, few or many, or leave the size out.

v_gene	len	j_gene	d_gene	abundance	CDR3nt	CDR3aa
TRBV7-3	16	TRBJ2-1	-	few	TGTGCCAGCAGCTCCGGCGGAACCTGGCCCTACAATGAGCAGTTCTTC	CASSSGGTWPYNEQFF
TRBV7-2	16	TRBJ1-2	-	-	TGTGCCAGCAGCCCCTATATACCCGACAGGAACTATGGCTACACCTTC	CASSPYIPDRNYGYTF
TRBV7-3	15	TRBJ2-7	-	-	TGTGCCAGCAGCTTAATAAGTACAGGGCCCAACGAGCAGTACTTC	CASSLISTGPNEQYF
TRBV10-1	17	TRBJ2-3	TRBD1	-	TGCGCCAGCAGTGTGGGGCCGGGACAGGGGGGCACAGATACGCAGTATTTT	CASSVGPGQGGTDTQYF
TRBV11-2	13	TRBJ1-5	TRBD1	-	TGTGCCAGCGGAGGGGGCGTAGGTCAGCCCCAGCATTTT	CASGGGVGQPQHF
TRBV6-2/TRBV6-3	15	TRBJ1-2	TRBD1	-	TGTGCCAGCAGTACGCGTGACAGGGGCTACTATGGCTACACCTTC	CASSTRDRGYYGYTF
TRBV4-2	13	TRBJ2-7	-	-	TGTGCCAGCAGCCAAGATCTCGGCTACGAGCAGTACTTC	CASSQDLGYEQYF
TRBV24-1	14	TRBJ1-5	-	-	TGTGCCACCAGTGCTGGGACAAACTATCAGCCCCAGCATTTT	CATSAGTNYQPQHF
TRBV3-1/TRBV3-2	15	TRBJ2-2	-	-	TGTGCCAGCAGCCAAGGGCTGGGGGCCACCGGGGAGCTGTTTTTT	CASSQGLGATGELFF
TRBV9	13	TRBJ1-1	-	-	TGTGCCAGCAGCGTAAGTAGGGACTCTGAAGCTTTCTTT	CASSVSRDSEAFF